The entry below describes one T cell receptor (beta chain). Its matching antigen is unknown. The sample is drawn from a study of identical twins. Whole-study findings and limits: Beta out-of-frame sequences showed weaker excess sharing between twins. Out-of-frame alpha sequences shared by twins showed excess low generation probability. Invariant MAIT and iNKT cells may have partly biased zero-insertion analyses.

The germline CDR1 and CDR2 sequences are MNHNS and SASEGT. There are 14 residues in the CDR3. With 6 bases clipped from V and 10 bases from J, the junction kept 8 bases outside the gene matches. TCRdb used MiXCR to reprocess the 5' RACE reads, holding one entry per CDR3 protein. Of about 480,000 distinct CDR3 sequences listed, more than 13% are singletons. This same sample was also part of a study on yellow fever vaccine responses in identical twins.

V and J are TRBV6-1 and TRBJ1-4, with 10 positions matching TRBD1. The sequence derives from a woman between 18 and 29 years old in good health. The sequenced sample was CD4+ T cells sorted from blood. The CDR3 region is CASRTGTGEGKLFF. The CDR3 coding sequence is TGTGCCAGCAGAACCGGGACAGGGGAAGGAAAACTGTTTTTT.